This entry describes one T cell receptor (beta chain). The data derive from a study of blood T cell repertoires in COVID-19. Overall study: Donors in the United States, Italy and Spain gave samples during acute or convalescent COVID-19. PBMCs, B-cell-depleted T cells, or T cells provided the cDNA or gDNA that made up the material.

Per the authors' pipeline: Amplification from reference gene primers served as the basis for estimated nucleated cell counts. The assay was immunoSEQ multiplex PCR, and TCRdb's table has in-frame clones only and misses some. The V and J calls and the clone size are those of that table, but D and trimming were determined from the DNA. Found here are just over 650,000 clones, approximately 90% of them singletons; the top ten hold roughly 0.25%. CDR1 is SEHNR, CDR2 FQNEAQ, per germline (reference sequence). The CDR3 loop spans 14 amino acids. V was pared by 5 bases and J by 4 bases, with 6 bases of the junction left unmatched.

The sequenced sample consisted of peripheral blood. The TCR comes from a woman under 30 with acute or convalescent COVID-19. The V gene is TRBV7-9, the J gene TRBJ1-2; 8 bases align to TRBD1. The CDR3 reads CASSERQGSYGYTF. As DNA, the CDR3 is TGTGCCAGCAGCGAGCGACAGGGGAGCTATGGCTACACCTTC.